The subject of this entry is one TCR beta chain. Its antigen is unidentified. This entry belongs to a study of OX40 agonist ivuxolimab in advanced cancers. Study background: Six ivuxolimab dose levels, 0.01 to 10 mg/kg, were given intravenously every 2 weeks. Study-wide results and limits: Also showing low normalized T-cell clonal expansion were some of the nonresponders.

Produced via immunoSEQ multiplex PCR; TCRdb's table is partial and in-frame only. This table holds some 44,000 clones, 80% found once. CDR3 size: 12 residues. Germline CDR1 is SGHRS and CDR2 is YFSETQ. V was cut by 5 bases and J by 0 bases, with 6 bases left in between. V is TRBV5-1 and J is TRBJ2-7, with a tentative D call TRBD1 (5 bases). Sequenced here: CD4+ or CD8+ T cells sorted from blood, sampled in a trial of the OX40 agonist ivuxolimab. The receptor comes from an adult with an advanced solid tumor such as melanoma, head and neck, liver or kidney cancer. The CDR3 DNA sequence: TGCGCCAGCAGGACAGACTCCTACGAGCAGTACTTC. Translating gives CASRTDSYEQYF.